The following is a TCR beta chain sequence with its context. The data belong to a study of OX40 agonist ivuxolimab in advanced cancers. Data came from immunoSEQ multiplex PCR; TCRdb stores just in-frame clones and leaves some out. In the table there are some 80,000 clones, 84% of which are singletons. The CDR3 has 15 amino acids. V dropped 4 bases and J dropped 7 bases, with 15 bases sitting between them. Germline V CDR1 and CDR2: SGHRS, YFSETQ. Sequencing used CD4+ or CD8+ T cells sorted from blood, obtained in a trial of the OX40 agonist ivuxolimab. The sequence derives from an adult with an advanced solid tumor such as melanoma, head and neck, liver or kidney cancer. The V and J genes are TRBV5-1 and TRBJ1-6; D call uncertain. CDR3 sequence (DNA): TGCGCCAGCAGCACTGACACCTATACGAATTCACCCCTCCACTTT. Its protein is CASSTDTYTNSPLHF.